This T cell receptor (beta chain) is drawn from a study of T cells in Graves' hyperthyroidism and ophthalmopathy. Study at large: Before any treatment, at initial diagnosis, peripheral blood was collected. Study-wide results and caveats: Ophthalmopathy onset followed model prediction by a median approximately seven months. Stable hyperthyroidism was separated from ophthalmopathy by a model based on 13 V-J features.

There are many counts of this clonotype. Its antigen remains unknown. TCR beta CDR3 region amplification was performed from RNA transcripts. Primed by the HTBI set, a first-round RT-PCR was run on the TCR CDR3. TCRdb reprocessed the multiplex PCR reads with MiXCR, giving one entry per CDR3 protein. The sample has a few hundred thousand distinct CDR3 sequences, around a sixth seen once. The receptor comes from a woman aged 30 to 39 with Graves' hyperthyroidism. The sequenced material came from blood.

CDR3 in amino acids: CASARVPNTGELFF. CDR3 DNA sequence: TGCGCCAGCGCCAGGGTACCGAACACCGGGGAGCTGTTTTTT. The chain carries TRBV5-1 and TRBJ2-2, with TRBD1 as a possible D gene (5 bases). V dropped 7 bases and J dropped 0 bases, with 10 bases sitting between them. The CDR3 has 14 residues. Germline lookup yields CDR1 SGHRS and CDR2 YFSETQ.